This TCR beta chain is from a study of T cells in Graves' hyperthyroidism and ophthalmopathy. In germline, CDR1 is SNHLY, CDR2 FYNNEI. The CDR3 totals 19 residues. V gave up 1 base and J gave up 2 bases; unmatched junction bases: 17. This clonotype was seen repeatedly, ten times or more. Researchers took RNA transcripts and amplified the TCR beta CDR3 regions from them. When the TCR CDR3 underwent first-round RT-PCR, the HTBI primer set was used. In TCRdb, the multiplex PCR reads were re-called with MiXCR into one record per CDR3 protein. The sample records more than 600,000 distinct CDR3 sequences, about a sixth being singletons.

Sequencing was performed on blood. The chain has TRBV2 and TRBJ2-7; 7 positions match TRBD2. The origin of this receptor is a young man with Graves' hyperthyroidism. The CDR3 DNA reads TGTGCCAGCAGTGAAGGAGTCCAGCGGGAACGCCCGAACCCCTACGAGCAGTACTTC. Translating gives CASSEGVQRERPNPYEQYF.